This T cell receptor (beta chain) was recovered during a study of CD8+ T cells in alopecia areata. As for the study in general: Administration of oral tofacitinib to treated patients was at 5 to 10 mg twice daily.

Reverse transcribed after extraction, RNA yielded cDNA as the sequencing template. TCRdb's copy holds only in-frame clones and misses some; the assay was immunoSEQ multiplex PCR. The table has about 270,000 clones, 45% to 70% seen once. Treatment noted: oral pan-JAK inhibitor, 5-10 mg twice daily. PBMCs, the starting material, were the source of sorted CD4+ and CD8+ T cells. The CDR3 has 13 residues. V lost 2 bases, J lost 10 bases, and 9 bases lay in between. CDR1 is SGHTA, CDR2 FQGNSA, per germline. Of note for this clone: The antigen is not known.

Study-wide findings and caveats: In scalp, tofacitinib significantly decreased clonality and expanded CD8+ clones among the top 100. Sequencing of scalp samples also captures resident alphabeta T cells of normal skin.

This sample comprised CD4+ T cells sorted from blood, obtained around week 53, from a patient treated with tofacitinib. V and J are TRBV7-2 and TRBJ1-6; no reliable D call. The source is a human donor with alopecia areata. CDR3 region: CASSLRRRSPLHF. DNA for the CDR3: TGTGCCAGCAGCTTAAGGCGGCGCTCACCCCTCCACTTT.